The rows below give T cell receptor beta chains drawn from one sample of a study of blood T cell repertoires in COVID-19. The method was immunoSEQ multiplex PCR; TCRdb's version includes in-frame clones alone and lacks a portion of them. The sample gives about 180,000 clones, about 81% of which show up once; 12% is in the top ten. Sequencing input: peripheral blood. These TCRs come from a woman aged 80 or over with COVID-19, enrolled during active disease. Both conserved end residues are part of each CDR3. The D gene is left open where the match is weak. The size of a clone is reported for some rows only, either as once, few or many, or as a class for expanded clones.

DNA | CDR3 | V | D | size | J
TGTGCCAGCTCACCGGACAGGGACGGTCAGCAGTACTTC | CASSPDRDGQQYF | TRBV18 | TRBD1 | - | TRBJ2-7
TGTGCCAGCAGTAAGACTAGTTTTGGGGCCAACGTCCTGACTTTC | CASSKTSFGANVLTF | TRBV11-2 | - | - | TRBJ2-6
TGTGCCAGCAGCGGGGGCCCTAAGGACAAATCCTATGGCTACACCTTC | CASSGGPKDKSYGYTF | TRBV7-9 | - | - | TRBJ1-2
TGTGCCAGCTCACCACCGAACTCCCTGAGCTCCTATAATTCACCCCTCCACTTT | CASSPPNSLSSYNSPLHF | TRBV18 | - | - | TRBJ1-6
TGTGCCACCAGCAGGGAAACAGGGCCAGCCTCTAATGAAAAACTGTTTTTT | CATSRETGPASNEKLFF | TRBV15 | - | - | TRBJ1-4
TGTGCCACCAGCAGACGGCTCGCGGGGGGGCTAGATACGCAGTATTTT | CATSRRLAGGLDTQYF | TRBV15 | TRBD2 | - | TRBJ2-3
TGTGCCAGCAGGCGAGGACAGAGAGATTACTACAATGAGCAGTTCTTC | CASRRGQRDYYNEQFF | TRBV28 | - | - | TRBJ2-1
TGTGCCACCAGTGATCCCAGGACTTTCGATACGCAGTATTTT | CATSDPRTFDTQYF | TRBV24-1 | - | once | TRBJ2-3
TGTGCCAGCAGTTCGGGACTAGCGGGAGTTTCTGAGCAGTTCTTC | CASSSGLAGVSEQFF | TRBV28 | TRBD2 | - | TRBJ2-1
TGTGCCAGCAGTTACTCGTCGGCGGCCGATACGCAGTATTTT | CASSYSSAADTQYF | TRBV6-2/TRBV6-3 | - | - | TRBJ2-3
TGTGCCAGCAGCGCAAGACAGGGCGAGGTTCATTCACCCCTCCACTTT | CASSARQGEVHSPLHF | TRBV7-2 | TRBD1 | - | TRBJ1-6
TGTGCCAGCAGCTTGTGGGGCAGTGAGCAGTTCTTC | CASSLWGSEQFF | TRBV5-8 | - | - | TRBJ2-1
TGTGCCAGCTCACCAGCGCGGGAAGGAAAACTGTTTTTT | CASSPAREGKLFF | TRBV18 | - | - | TRBJ1-4
TGCGCCAGCAGCCCTCTCTCTAGCACAGATACGCAGTATTTT | CASSPLSSTDTQYF | TRBV5-1 | - | - | TRBJ2-3
TGCGCCAGCAGCCAAGATGGAACAGCTGGCTACACCTTC | CASSQDGTAGYTF | TRBV4-3 | - | - | TRBJ1-2
TGTGCCAGCAGCTCCTACCAGGAACCCGGAGAGACCCAGTACTTC | CASSSYQEPGETQYF | TRBV7-8 | - | - | TRBJ2-5
TGCGCCAGCAGTTATGGACTAGCTACGACGGGGGATACGCAGTATTTT | CASSYGLATTGDTQYF | TRBV10-2 | TRBD2 | few | TRBJ2-3
TGCGCCAGCAGCTTGGTAGCGGGGGCCTCCACAGATACGCAGTATTTT | CASSLVAGASTDTQYF | TRBV5-1 | TRBD2 | - | TRBJ2-3
TGCGCCAGTAGGGGTGGGGGCCTAGAGACCCAGTACTTC | CASRGGGLETQYF | TRBV5-1 | - | - | TRBJ2-5
TGTGCCAGCAGCTTAGATTCAGGGGGATATGGCTACACCTTC | CASSLDSGGYGYTF | TRBV11-2 | TRBD1 | - | TRBJ1-2
TGTGCCACCAGCAGAGTGTGGGGACAGGGGAAAAATGAGCAGTTCTTC | CATSRVWGQGKNEQFF | TRBV15 | TRBD1 | - | TRBJ2-1
TGCGCCAGCAGCTTAGGAAGGGGGCTGAGTGAGCAGTTCTTC | CASSLGRGLSEQFF | TRBV5-1 | TRBD1 | - | TRBJ2-1
TGTGCCAGCAGACAAACCGCCACCGGGGAGCTGTTTTTT | CASRQTATGELFF | TRBV2 | - | - | TRBJ2-2
TGTGCCAGCAGTTTACTGGGAGGGTACGAGCAGTACTTC | CASSLLGGYEQYF | TRBV28 | TRBD2 | - | TRBJ2-7
TGTGCCATCAGTCAAGGGACAGTCAGGGACAATCAGCCCCAGCATTTT | CAISQGTVRDNQPQHF | TRBV10-3 | TRBD1 | - | TRBJ1-5
TGTGCCAGCTCCCGGACAGCTTACGAGCAGTACTTC | CASSRTAYEQYF | TRBV18 | - | few | TRBJ2-7
TGCAGTGCCGGACATCATGATGGCTACACCTTC | CSAGHHDGYTF | TRBV20-1 | - | - | TRBJ1-2
TGTGCCACCAGTGATCCGGCTAGCGGGAACAATGAGCAGTTCTTC | CATSDPASGNNEQFF | TRBV24-1 | TRBD2 | - | TRBJ2-1
TGCGCCAGCTCCCGAGCGGGAGTCCTCACAGATACGCAGTATTTT | CASSRAGVLTDTQYF | TRBV5-1 | TRBD2 | - | TRBJ2-3